This T cell receptor (beta chain) is from a study of CD8 T cells in ankylosing spondylitis. General observations from the study: Matched synovial fluid from ankylosing spondylitis patients was reported to be enriched for disease-linked clones. Earlier work had already found some motif variants in reactive arthritis synovial fluid and blood. Ankylosing spondylitis blood appeared to be characterized by a TCR beta motif of 8 or 9 highly homologous variants.

This clonotype has more than one count but fewer than ten. Its target is not known. As the method for making TCR beta libraries, quantitative 5'-RACE with molecular barcodes was used. MiXCR, applied by TCRdb to the 5' RACE reads, yields one record per CDR3 protein. There are 650,000 to 800,000 distinct CDR3 sequences in the sample; around 20% occur only once, and approximately 18% lies in the top ten. The V gene's germline CDR1 is SGHDN and CDR2 FVKESK. The V end was cut by 1 base, the J end by 5 bases, with 9 bases between. The length of the CDR3 is 14 residues. This clonotype was obtained from a male donor with ankylosing spondylitis. Input material: blood, either unsorted or a sorted T cell fraction (not recorded which). The gene calls are TRBV14 and TRBJ2-1; D is ambiguous. The CDR3 nucleotides read TGTGCCAGCAGCCAAGTAAAGTGGAACAATGAGCAGTTCTTC. This sequence encodes CASSQVKWNNEQFF. The full variable domain, with the rest looked up from reference TRBV14 and TRBJ2-1, is EAGVTQFPSHSVIEKGQTVTLRCDPISGHDNLYWYRRVMGKEIKFLLHFVKESKQDESGMPNNRFLAERTGGTYSTLKVQPAELEDSGVYFCASSQVKWNNEQFFGPGTRLTVL.